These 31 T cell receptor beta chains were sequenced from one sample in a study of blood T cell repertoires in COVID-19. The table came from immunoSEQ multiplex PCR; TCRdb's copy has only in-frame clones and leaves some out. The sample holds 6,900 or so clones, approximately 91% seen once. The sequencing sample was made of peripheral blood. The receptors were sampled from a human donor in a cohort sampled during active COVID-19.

CDR3 nucleotide sequence: TGCGCCAGCAGCCTGACCGGGGGGAGGGACTTCTACGAGCAGTACTTC. Protein sequence: CASSLTGGRDFYEQYF. This chain uses TRBV4-1 with TRBJ2-7; 7 bases map to TRBD2. V shed 4 bases and J 3 bases; nucleotides not matched to a gene: 12. The CDR3 sequence is 16 residues long. Germline V gives CDR1 MGHRA, CDR2 YSYEKL.

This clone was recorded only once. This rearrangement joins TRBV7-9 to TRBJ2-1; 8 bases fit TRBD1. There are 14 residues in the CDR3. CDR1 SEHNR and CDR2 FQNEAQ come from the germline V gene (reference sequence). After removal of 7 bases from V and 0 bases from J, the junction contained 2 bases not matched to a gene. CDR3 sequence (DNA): TGTGCCAGCAACGGACAGGGCTCCTACAATGAGCAGTTCTTC. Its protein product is CASNGQGSYNEQFF.

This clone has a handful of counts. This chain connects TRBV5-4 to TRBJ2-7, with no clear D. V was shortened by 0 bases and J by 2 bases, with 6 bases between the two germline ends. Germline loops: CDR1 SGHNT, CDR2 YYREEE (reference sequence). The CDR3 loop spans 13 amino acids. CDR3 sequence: CASSLDSTYEQYF. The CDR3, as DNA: TGTGCCAGCAGCTTGGACTCAACCTACGAGCAGTACTTC.

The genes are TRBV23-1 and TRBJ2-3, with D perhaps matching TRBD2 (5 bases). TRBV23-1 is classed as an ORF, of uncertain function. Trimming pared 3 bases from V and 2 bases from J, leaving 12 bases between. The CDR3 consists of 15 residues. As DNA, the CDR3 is TGCGCCAGCAGTCACGGACTCAAAAACACAGATACGCAGTATTTT. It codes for CASSHGLKNTDTQYF.

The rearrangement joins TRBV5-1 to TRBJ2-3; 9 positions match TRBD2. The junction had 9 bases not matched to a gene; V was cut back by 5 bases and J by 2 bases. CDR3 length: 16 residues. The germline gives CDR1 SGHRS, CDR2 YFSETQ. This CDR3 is CASRNTAGGHTDTQYF. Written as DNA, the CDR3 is TGCGCCAGCAGAAATACAGCGGGGGGCCACACAGATACGCAGTATTTT.

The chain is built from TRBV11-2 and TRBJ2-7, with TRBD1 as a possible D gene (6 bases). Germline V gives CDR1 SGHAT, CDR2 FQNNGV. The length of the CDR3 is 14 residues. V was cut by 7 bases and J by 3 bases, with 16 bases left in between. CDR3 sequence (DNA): TGTGCCAGCACCCTTCTCAGGGGCGGCTACGAGCAGTACTTC. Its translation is CASTLLRGGYEQYF.

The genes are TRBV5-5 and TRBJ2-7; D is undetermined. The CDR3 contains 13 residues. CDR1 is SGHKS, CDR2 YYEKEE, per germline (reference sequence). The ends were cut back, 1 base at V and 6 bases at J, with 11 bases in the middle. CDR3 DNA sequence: TGTGCCAGCAGCTTGAACACGCTTTCCGAGCAGTACTTC. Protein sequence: CASSLNTLSEQYF.

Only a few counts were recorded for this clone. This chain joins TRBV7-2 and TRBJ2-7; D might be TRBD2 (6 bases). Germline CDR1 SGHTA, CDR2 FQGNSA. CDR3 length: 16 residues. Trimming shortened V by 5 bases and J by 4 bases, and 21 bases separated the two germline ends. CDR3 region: CASSPRASAGPYEQYF. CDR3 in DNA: TGTGCCAGCAGCCCCCGGGCTAGCGCGGGGCCTTACGAGCAGTACTTC.

CDR3 loop: CASSLQGALTYEQYF. The CDR3 nucleotides read TGCGCCAGCAGCCTCCAGGGGGCTTTAACCTACGAGCAGTACTTC. The rearrangement uses TRBV5-1 and TRBJ2-7; 8 bases match TRBD1. Unmatched junction bases numbered 8, after V lost 4 bases and J lost 2 bases. CDR1 is SGHRS, CDR2 YFSETQ, per germline. This CDR3 region has 15 residues.

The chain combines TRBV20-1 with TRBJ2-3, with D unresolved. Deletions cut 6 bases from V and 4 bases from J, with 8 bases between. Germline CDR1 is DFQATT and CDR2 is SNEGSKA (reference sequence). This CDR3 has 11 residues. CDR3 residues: CSASRPDTQYF. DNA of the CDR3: TGCAGTGCCTCTAGACCAGATACGCAGTATTTT.

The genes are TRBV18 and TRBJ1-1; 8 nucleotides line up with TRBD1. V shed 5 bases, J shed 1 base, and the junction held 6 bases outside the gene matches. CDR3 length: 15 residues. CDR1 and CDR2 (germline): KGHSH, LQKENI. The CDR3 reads CASSTAGTGNTEAFF. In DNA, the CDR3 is TGTGCCAGCTCAACTGCCGGGACAGGGAACACTGAAGCTTTCTTT.

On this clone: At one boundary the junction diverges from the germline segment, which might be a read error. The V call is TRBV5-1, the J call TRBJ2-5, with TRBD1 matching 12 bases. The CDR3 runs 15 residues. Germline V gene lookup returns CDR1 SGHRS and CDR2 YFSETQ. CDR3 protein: CASSLGQGAAETQYF. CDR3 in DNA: TGCGCCAGCAGTTTGGGACAGGGGGCGGCAGAGACCCAGTACTTC. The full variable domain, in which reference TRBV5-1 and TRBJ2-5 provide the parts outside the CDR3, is KAGVTQTPRYLIKTRGQQVTLSCSPISGHRSVSWYQQTPGQGLQFLFEYFSETQRNKGNFPGRFSGRQFSNSRSEMNVSTLELGDSALYLCASSLGQGAAETQYFGPGTRLLVL.

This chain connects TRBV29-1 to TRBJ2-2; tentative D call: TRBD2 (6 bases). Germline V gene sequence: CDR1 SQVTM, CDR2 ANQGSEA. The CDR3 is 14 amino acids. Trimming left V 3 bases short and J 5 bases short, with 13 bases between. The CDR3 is CSVDSGVGTGELFF. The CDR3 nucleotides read TGCAGCGTTGATTCGGGGGTGGGGACCGGGGAGCTGTTTTTT.

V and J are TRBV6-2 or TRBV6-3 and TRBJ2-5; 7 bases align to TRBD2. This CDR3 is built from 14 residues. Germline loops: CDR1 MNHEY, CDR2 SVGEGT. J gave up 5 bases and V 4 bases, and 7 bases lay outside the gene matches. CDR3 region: CASSSAGEGETQYF. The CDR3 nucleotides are TGTGCCAGCAGTTCGGCGGGAGAGGGGGAGACCCAGTACTTC.

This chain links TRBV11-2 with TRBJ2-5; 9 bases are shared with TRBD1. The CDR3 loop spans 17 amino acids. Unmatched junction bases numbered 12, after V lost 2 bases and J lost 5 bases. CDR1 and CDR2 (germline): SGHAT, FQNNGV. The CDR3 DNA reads TGTGCCAGCAGCTTAAGCAGGGGACAGGGCGAGAGGGAGACCCAGTACTTC. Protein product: CASSLSRGQGERETQYF.

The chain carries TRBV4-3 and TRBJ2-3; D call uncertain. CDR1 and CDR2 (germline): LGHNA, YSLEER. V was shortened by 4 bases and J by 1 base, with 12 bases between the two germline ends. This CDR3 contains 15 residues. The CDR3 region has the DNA TGCGCCAGCAGCCTCGGGTTAGGCGGCACAGATACGCAGTATTTT. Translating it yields CASSLGLGGTDTQYF.

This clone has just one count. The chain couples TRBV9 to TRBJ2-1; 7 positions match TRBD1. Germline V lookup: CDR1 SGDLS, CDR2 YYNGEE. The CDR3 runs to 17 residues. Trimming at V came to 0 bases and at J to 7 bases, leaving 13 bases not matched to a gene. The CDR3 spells CASSVGGNGLQGNEQFF. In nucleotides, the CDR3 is TGTGCCAGCAGCGTAGGAGGTAACGGTTTACAGGGGAATGAGCAGTTCTTC.

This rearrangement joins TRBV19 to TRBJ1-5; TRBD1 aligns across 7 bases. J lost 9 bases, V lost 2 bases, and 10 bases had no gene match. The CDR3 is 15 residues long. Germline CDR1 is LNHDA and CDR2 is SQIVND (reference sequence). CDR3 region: CASSIYRGGLGPQHF. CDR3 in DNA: TGTGCCAGTAGTATATATCGAGGGGGCCTTGGGCCCCAGCATTTT.

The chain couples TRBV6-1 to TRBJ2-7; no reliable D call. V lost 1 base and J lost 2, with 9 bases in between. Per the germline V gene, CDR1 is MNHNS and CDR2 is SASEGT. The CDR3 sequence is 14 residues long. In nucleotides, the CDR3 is TGTGCCAGCAGTGAAGGCGTTTACGCCTACGAGCAGTACTTC. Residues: CASSEGVYAYEQYF.

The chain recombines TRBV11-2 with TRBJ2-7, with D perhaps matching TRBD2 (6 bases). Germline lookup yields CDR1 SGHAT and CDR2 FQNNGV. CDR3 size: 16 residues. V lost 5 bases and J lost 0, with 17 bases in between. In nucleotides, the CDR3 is TGTGCCAGCAGCCACCCCCAGCGGACTAACTCCTACGAGCAGTACTTC. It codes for CASSHPQRTNSYEQYF. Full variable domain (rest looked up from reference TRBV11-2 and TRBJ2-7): EAGVAQSPRYKIIEKRQSVAFWCNPISGHATLYWYQQILGQGPKLLIQFQNNGVVDDSQLPKDRFSAERLKGVDSTLKIQPAKLEDSAVYLCASSHPQRTNSYEQYFGPGTRLTVT.

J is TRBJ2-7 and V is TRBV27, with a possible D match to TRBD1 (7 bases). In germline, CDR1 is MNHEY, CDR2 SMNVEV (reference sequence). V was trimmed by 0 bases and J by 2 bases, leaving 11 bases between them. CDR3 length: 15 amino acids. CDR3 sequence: CASSLSAGQPYEQYF. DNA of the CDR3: TGTGCCAGCAGTTTATCGGCGGGACAGCCCTACGAGCAGTACTTC.

CDR3 bases: TGTGCCAGCTCACCATTTCAAGACAGAACAACTAATGAAAAACTGTTTTTT. This encodes CASSPFQDRTTNEKLFF. This chain uses TRBV18 with TRBJ1-4; possible D gene TRBD1, 5 bases. Germline V gene sequence: CDR1 KGHSH, CDR2 LQKENI. Trimming took 2 bases from V and 0 from J, leaving 13 bases between them. CDR3 length equals 17 residues.

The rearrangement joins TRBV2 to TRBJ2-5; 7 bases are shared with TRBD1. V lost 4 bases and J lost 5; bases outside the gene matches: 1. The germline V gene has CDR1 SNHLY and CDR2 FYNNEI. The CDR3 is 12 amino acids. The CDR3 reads CASSVDRETQYF. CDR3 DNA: TGTGCCAGCAGTGTGGACAGGGAGACCCAGTACTTC. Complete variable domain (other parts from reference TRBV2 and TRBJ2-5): EPEVTQTPSHQVTQMGQEVILRCVPISNHLYFYWYRQILGQKVEFLVSFYNNEISEKSEIFDDQFSVERPDGSNFTLKIRSTKLEDSAMYFCASSVDRETQYFGPGTRLLVL.

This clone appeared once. CDR3 bases: TGTGCCAGCTCACCTGACAGGGAGACCTACAATGAGCAGTTCTTC. Residues: CASSPDRETYNEQFF. The V and J genes are TRBV18 and TRBJ2-1; 7 bases map to TRBD1. This CDR3 region has 15 residues. Trimming removed 3 bases from V and 2 bases from J; junction bases left unmatched: 4. CDR1 and CDR2 (germline): KGHSH, LQKENI. Full variable domain (missing parts from reference TRBV18 and TRBJ2-1): NAGVMQNPRHLVRRRGQEARLRCSPMKGHSHVYWYRQLPEEGLKFMVYLQKENIIDESGMPKERFSAEFPKEGPSILRIQQVVRGDSAAYFCASSPDRETYNEQFFGPGTRLTVL.

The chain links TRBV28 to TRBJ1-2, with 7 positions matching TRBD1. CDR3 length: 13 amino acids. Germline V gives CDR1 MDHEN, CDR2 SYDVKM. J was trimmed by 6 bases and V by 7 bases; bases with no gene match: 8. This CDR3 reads CASTEGQADGYTF. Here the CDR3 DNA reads TGTGCCAGCACAGAAGGACAGGCCGATGGCTACACCTTC.

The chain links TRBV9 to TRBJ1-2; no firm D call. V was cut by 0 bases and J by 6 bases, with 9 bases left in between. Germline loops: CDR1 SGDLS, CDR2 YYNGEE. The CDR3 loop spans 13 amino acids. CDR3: CASSVGRRDGYTF. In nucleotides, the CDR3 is TGTGCCAGCAGCGTAGGTCGGCGGGATGGCTACACCTTC.

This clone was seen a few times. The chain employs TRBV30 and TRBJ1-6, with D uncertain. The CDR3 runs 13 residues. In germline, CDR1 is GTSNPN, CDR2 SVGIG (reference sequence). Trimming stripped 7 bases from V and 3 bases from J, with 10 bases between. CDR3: CALRRDYNSPLHF. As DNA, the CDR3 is TGTGCCTTACGACGGGACTATAATTCACCCCTCCACTTT.

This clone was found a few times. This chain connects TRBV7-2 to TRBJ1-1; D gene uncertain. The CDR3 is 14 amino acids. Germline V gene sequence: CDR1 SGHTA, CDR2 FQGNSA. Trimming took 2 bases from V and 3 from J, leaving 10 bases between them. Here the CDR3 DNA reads TGTGCCAGCAGCTTACCCGGGCGGGACACTGAAGCTTTCTTT. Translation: CASSLPGRDTEAFF.

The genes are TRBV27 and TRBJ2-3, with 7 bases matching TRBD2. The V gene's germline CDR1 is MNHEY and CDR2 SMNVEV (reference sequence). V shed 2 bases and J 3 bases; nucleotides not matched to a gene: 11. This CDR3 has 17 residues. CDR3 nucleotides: TGTGCCAGCAGTTTAATGGGAGCGGGGTTAGGGACAGATACGCAGTATTTT. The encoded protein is CASSLMGAGLGTDTQYF.

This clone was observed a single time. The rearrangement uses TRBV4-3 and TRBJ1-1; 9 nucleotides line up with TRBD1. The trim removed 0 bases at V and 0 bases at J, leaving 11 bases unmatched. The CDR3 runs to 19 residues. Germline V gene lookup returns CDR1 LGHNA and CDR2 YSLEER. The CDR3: CASSQDLHRGPELNTEAFF. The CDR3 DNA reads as TGCGCCAGCAGCCAAGACCTACACAGGGGGCCGGAATTGAACACTGAAGCTTTCTTT.

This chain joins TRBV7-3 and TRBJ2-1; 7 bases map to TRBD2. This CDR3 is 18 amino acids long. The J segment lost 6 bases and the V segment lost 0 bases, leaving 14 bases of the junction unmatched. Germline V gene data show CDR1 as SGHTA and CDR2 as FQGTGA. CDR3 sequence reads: CASSLTAGVRGGGNEQFF. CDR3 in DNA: TGTGCCAGCAGCTTAACTGCGGGAGTCCGGGGCGGGGGCAATGAGCAGTTCTTC.